The 23 T cell receptor beta chains listed next were all sequenced from one sample in a study of T cells in Graves' hyperthyroidism and ophthalmopathy (dated by TCRdb to about 2019). Receptor libraries were prepared by multiplex PCR. Sequencing used an Illumina HiSeq 2000. TCR beta CDR3 regions were amplified from RNA transcripts. The TCR CDR3 was subjected to a first round of RT-PCR using the HTBI primer set and the Qiagen OneStep RT-PCR kit. TCRdb took the public reads, trimmed them with fastp at Q25, ran MiXCR for clone calling and kept in-frame beta chains. Every distinct CDR3 protein forms one entry, paired with its most common genes and DNA. The sample records hundreds of thousands of distinct CDR3 sequences, approximately 16% of which are singletons. The top ten clones comprise 15% to 20% of the sample. The specimen was blood. The source is a young woman with Graves' hyperthyroidism.

This clonotype was counted at least ten times. The chain has TRBV2 and TRBJ1-2; D gene unclear. Trimming took off 5 bases at V and 2 bases at J, with 15 bases between the two ends. Germline V lookup: CDR1 SNHLY, CDR2 FYNNEI. The CDR3 is 15 residues long. The CDR3 bases are TGTGCCAGCAGTCCTGCTAGGACTTCAAACTATGGCTACACCTTC. Translating it yields CASSPARTSNYGYTF.

This clonotype was recorded a few times. This sequence joins TRBV4-1 and TRBJ2-2; weak D call: TRBD1 (5 bases). The CDR3 runs to 19 residues. V dropped 0 bases and J dropped 0 bases, with 17 bases sitting between them. CDR1 is MGHRA and CDR2 is YSYEKL in the germline V gene. The CDR3 DNA follows: TGCGCCAGCAGCCAAGATCTGGGGCGGATCAATACGAACACCGGGGAGCTGTTTTTT. Translation gives CASSQDLGRINTNTGELFF.

This clonotype was detected ten times or more. This chain links TRBV2 with TRBJ2-3; 12 bases fit TRBD2. Germline CDR1 reads SNHLY; CDR2 reads FYNNEI. This CDR3 spans 16 amino acids. V lost 5 bases to trimming and J lost 3 bases; unmatched junction nucleotides: 6. CDR3: CASSRGLAGSTDTQYF. CDR3 bases: TGTGCCAGCAGTAGAGGACTAGCGGGATCGACAGATACGCAGTATTTT.

This clonotype was seen many times. The chain links TRBV2 to TRBJ1-3; maybe TRBD1 (5 bases). Germline lookup yields CDR1 SNHLY and CDR2 FYNNEI. CDR3 size: 14 residues. Trimming removed 5 bases at V and 3 bases at J, with 11 bases between. The CDR3 DNA reads TGTGCCAGCAGTACCGGGACGGTTGGAAACACCATATATTTT. Amino acid sequence: CASSTGTVGNTIYF.

This clonotype showed up many times. The chain couples TRBV30 to TRBJ2-4; TRBD2 aligns across 7 bases. The CDR3 consists of 14 residues. V trimming: 0 bases; J trimming: 5 bases; junction bases outside the gene matches: 4. In germline, CDR1 is GTSNPN, CDR2 SVGIG (reference sequence). CDR3 bases: TGTGCCTGGAGTGTAGGGCTAGCGGAAAACATTCAGTACTTC. Its protein product is CAWSVGLAENIQYF.

This clonotype was seen repeatedly, ten times or more. One junction end disagrees with the germline gene, perhaps due to a read error. The chain couples TRBV11-2 to TRBJ2-1; a possible D gene is TRBD1 (6 bases). The germline CDR1 and CDR2 sequences are SGHAT and FQNNGV. The CDR3 is 17 amino acids. The CDR3 loop reads CASSLSVWDNPYSEQFF. CDR3 coding DNA: TGTGCCAGCAGCTTATCTGTATGGGACAATCCTTACAGTGAGCAGTTCTTC.

This clonotype has ten or more counts. This sequence joins TRBV12-3 or TRBV12-4 and TRBJ2-7; D perhaps matches TRBD1 (6 bases). Trimming shortened V by 8 bases and J by 1 base, and 12 bases separated the two germline ends. This CDR3 has 13 residues. CDR3 coding DNA: TGTGCCAGCGGAGCAGGGGCATCCTACGAGCAGTACTTC. It specifies CASGAGASYEQYF.

The J gene is TRBJ2-1, the V gene TRBV29-1; 7 bases map to TRBD2. Germline V gives CDR1 SQVTM, CDR2 ANQGSEA. The CDR3 runs 13 residues. V lost 7 bases, J lost 4 bases, and 7 bases stayed unmatched. The CDR3 protein is CSGKGTTYNEQFF. Written as DNA, the CDR3 is TGCAGCGGAAAAGGGACTACGTACAATGAGCAGTTCTTC.

This clonotype was detected many times. The genes are TRBV2 and TRBJ2-3; tentatively, D is TRBD2 (5 bases). CDR1 SNHLY and CDR2 FYNNEI come from the germline V gene. The CDR3 length is 12 residues. Trimming took off 2 bases at V and 7 bases at J, with 7 bases between the two ends. The CDR3 region has the DNA TGTGCCAGCAGTGAATCGGGATATACGCAGTATTTT. This translates into CASSESGYTQYF.

The genes are TRBV6-2 or TRBV6-3 and TRBJ2-1; TRBD1 aligns across 9 bases. Near its end, the DNA agrees better with TRBJ2-7, so the J call may be wrong. Germline values: CDR1 MNHEY, CDR2 SVGEGT. The CDR3 consists of 19 residues. The CDR3 is CASSRVPRGTGHSYNEQYF. The CDR3 DNA reads as TGTGCCAGCAGTCGGGTCCCTAGGGGGACAGGGCATTCCTACAATGAGCAGTACTTC.

The chain couples TRBV19 to TRBJ2-3; 9 nucleotides align to TRBD2. V gave up 1 base and J gave up 3 bases; unmatched junction bases: 11. The germline V gene encodes CDR1 LNHDA and CDR2 SQIVND (reference sequence). There are 18 residues in the CDR3. Here the CDR3 reads CASSIARGSGSMTDTQYF. CDR3 coding DNA: TGTGCCAGTAGTATAGCCAGAGGTAGCGGGAGTATGACAGATACGCAGTATTTT.

This clonotype was detected ten times or more. This chain connects TRBV7-9 to TRBJ2-1, with 14 bases fitting TRBD2. The V and J ends lost 3 bases and 0 bases, in that order; junction bases with no gene match: 10. The CDR3 length is 20 residues. Germline V gene sequence: CDR1 SEHNR, CDR2 FQNEAQ (reference sequence). In nucleotides, the CDR3 is TGTGCCAGCAGCTTCGGACTAGCGGGGGGCCCTATACACTCCTACAATGAGCAGTTCTTC. Residues: CASSFGLAGGPIHSYNEQFF.

There are many counts of this clonotype. The genes are TRBV5-1 and TRBJ2-7; 15 bases match TRBD2. After removal of 0 bases from V and 5 bases from J, the junction contained 6 bases not matched to a gene. The CDR3 has 17 residues. The germline gives CDR1 SGHRS, CDR2 YFSETQ. The CDR3 sequence is CASSLGTSGRAGNEQYF. CDR3 DNA sequence: TGCGCCAGCAGCTTGGGGACTAGCGGGAGGGCCGGTAACGAGCAGTACTTC.

In this sample, this clonotype turned up many times. The chain uses TRBV7-9 and TRBJ2-5; D may match TRBD1 or TRBD2 (5 bases each). Trimming removed 3 bases from V and 9 bases from J, with 14 bases in between. Germline CDR1 and CDR2: SEHNR and FQNEAQ (reference sequence). The CDR3 covers 13 residues. As DNA, the CDR3 is TGTGCCAGCAGCTTCGGGACGCTGGATTCCCAGTACTTC. Amino acid sequence: CASSFGTLDSQYF.

The table lists this clonotype with many counts. CDR3 sequence (DNA): TGTGCCAGCGCGACAGGGGACTACAATGAGCAGTTCTTC. This translates into CASATGDYNEQFF. The chain employs TRBV6-2 or TRBV6-3 and TRBJ2-1; the match to TRBD1 covers 8 bases. CDR1 MNHEY and CDR2 SVGEGT come from the germline V gene. The CDR3 has 13 residues. V shed 8 bases, J shed 3 bases, and the junction held 3 bases outside the gene matches.

This clonotype was detected only a few times. V usage is TRBV12-3 or TRBV12-4 and J usage is TRBJ1-4; no firm D call. The CDR3 runs 15 residues. V lost 5 bases to trimming and J lost 0 bases, with 10 bases between them. The CDR3 protein is CASSPTAATNEKLFF. In DNA, the CDR3 is TGTGCCAGCAGTCCGACTGCTGCAACTAATGAAAAACTGTTTTTT.

At least ten counts were recorded for this clonotype. The chain employs TRBV30 and TRBJ1-1; no firm D call. This CDR3 region has 12 residues. V gave up 0 bases and J gave up 8 bases, with 10 bases separating them. The V gene's germline CDR1 is GTSNPN and CDR2 SVGIG (reference sequence). Here the CDR3 reads CAWSVPGPEAFF. CDR3 nucleotides: TGTGCCTGGAGTGTACCGGGTCCCGAAGCTTTCTTT.

The V gene is TRBV27, the J gene TRBJ2-7, with TRBD1 matching 10 bases. V gave up 6 bases and J gave up 5 bases; unmatched junction bases: 10. This CDR3 contains 15 residues. CDR1 MNHEY and CDR2 SMNVEV come from the germline V gene (reference sequence). The CDR3 loop reads CASRGGGTGDHEQYF. The CDR3 DNA reads as TGTGCCAGCAGAGGGGGTGGGACAGGGGACCACGAGCAGTACTTC.

The genes are TRBV20-1 and TRBJ2-2, with 9 bases that match TRBD2. Trimming at V came to 6 bases and at J to 7 bases, leaving 6 bases not matched to a gene. The CDR3 contains 13 residues. From germline, CDR1 is DFQATT and CDR2 SNEGSKA (reference sequence). The CDR3 protein is CSAPRLAVGELFF. CDR3 nucleotides: TGCAGTGCCCCTAGACTAGCGGTCGGGGAGCTGTTTTTT.

This clonotype occurred many times. V and J are TRBV20-1 and TRBJ1-2; possible D gene TRBD1, 6 bases. Germline V gene lookup returns CDR1 DFQATT and CDR2 SNEGSKA (reference sequence). The CDR3 contains 15 residues. The V and J ends lost 1 base and 9 bases respectively, with 21 bases between them. The CDR3 loop reads CSARGRGRGATSYTF. CDR3 in DNA: TGCAGTGCTAGAGGCCGGGGTCGGGGGGCGACAAGCTACACCTTC.

This clonotype was seen at least ten times. CDR3 nucleotides: TGCAGCGTTGAAGATATCGCGGGACAGGGCCCCTACGAGCAGTACTTC. Amino acids: CSVEDIAGQGPYEQYF. The rearrangement uses TRBV29-1 and TRBJ2-7; TRBD1 matches 9 bases. The V gene end was trimmed by 0 bases and the J gene end by 2 bases; junction bases not matched to a gene: 8. Germline loops: CDR1 SQVTM, CDR2 ANQGSEA. The CDR3 runs 16 residues.

This clonotype was detected only a few times. The rearrangement links TRBV25-1 to TRBJ1-1; 7 nucleotides line up with TRBD1. CDR3 length: 15 residues. Losses at the gene ends were 2 bases for V and 4 bases for J; bases not matched to a gene: 7. Looked up from germline, CDR1 is MGHDK and CDR2 is SYGVNS. In nucleotides, the CDR3 is TGTGCCAGCAGTGAACCGACAGGGCTAATCACTGAAGCTTTCTTT. Translation gives CASSEPTGLITEAFF.

The table lists this clonotype with many counts. This chain links TRBV28 with TRBJ1-1; 10 bases align to TRBD1. The CDR3 totals 11 residues. Unmatched junction bases numbered 2, after V lost 5 bases and J lost 11 bases. Germline V gene data show CDR1 as MDHEN and CDR2 as SYDVKM. The CDR3 DNA reads as TGTGCCAGCAGTCCGGACAGGGGGGCTTTCTTT. It specifies CASSPDRGAFF.